These 28 T cell receptor beta chains were all obtained from the same sample, sequenced in a study of esophageal squamous cell carcinoma under preoperative chemotherapy (dated by TCRdb to the late 2010s). What this sample's time point label stands for: before preoperative PTX-NDP chemotherapy. Receptors were amplified or captured by PCR. For sequencing, a HiSeq X Ten was employed. TCRdb reworked the public reads: Q25 trimming with fastp, MiXCR clone assembly, productive beta chains retained. Duplicate CDR3 protein sequences are folded into a single record with the most common DNA and genes. This sample comprises about 16,000 distinct CDR3 sequences, around 45% of them detected only once. The ten largest make up 25% to 35% of the sample. Collection took place from a patient given preoperative chemotherapy. These receptors were taken from a human donor with esophageal squamous cell carcinoma. The donor label of this sample is uncertain.

This clonotype showed up just a few times. V usage is TRBV7-3 and J usage is TRBJ2-1, with 7 bases aligning to TRBD2. J was trimmed by 6 bases and V by 11 bases; bases with no gene match: 22. The V gene's germline CDR1 is SGHTA and CDR2 FQGTGA. The CDR3 runs 17 residues. The CDR3 region has the DNA TGTGCCCACGCTTTTACGTCCTCCTGGGGGGGGGGCAATGAGCAGTTCTTC. Translation gives CAHAFTSSWGGGNEQFF.

This clonotype was counted a few times. V gene TRBV10-1 combines with J gene TRBJ2-1; tentative D call: TRBD2 (6 bases). The germline V gene encodes CDR1 WNHNN and CDR2 SYGVQD (reference sequence). Trimming cost V 0 bases and J 10 bases, with 10 bases left between them. The CDR3 loop spans 13 amino acids. The CDR3 reads CASSESGGNEQFF. CDR3 in DNA: TGCGCCAGCAGTGAGTCAGGAGGGAACGAGCAGTTCTTC.

This clonotype was counted only a few times. This rearrangement joins TRBV7-2 to TRBJ2-5, with 8 bases that match TRBD1. Matching the DNA end better, TRBJ2-7 makes the J call doubtful. The CDR3 contains 12 residues. In germline, CDR1 is SGHTA, CDR2 FQGNSA. As DNA, the CDR3 is TGTGCCAGCGGACAGGGTCTGTACGAGCAGTACTTC. As protein: CASGQGLYEQYF.

The chain carries TRBV5-6 and TRBJ2-5, with 10 bases lining up with TRBD2. Unmatched junction bases numbered 4, after V lost 1 base and J lost 1 base. CDR3 length: 16 residues. Germline V gives CDR1 SGHDT, CDR2 YYEEEE. In DNA form, the CDR3 reads TGTGCCAGCAGCTTGCGGACTAGCGGAGGCCAAGAGACCCAGTACTTC. Translating gives CASSLRTSGGQETQYF. Full variable domain (outside the CDR3, taken from reference TRBV5-6 and TRBJ2-5): DAGVTQSPTHLIKTRGQQVTLRCSPKSGHDTVSWYQQALGQGPQFIFQYYEEEERQRGNFPDRFSGHQFPNYSSELNVNALLLGDSALYLCASSLRTSGGQETQYFGPGTRLLVL.

Remarks on this clonotype: Mismatch with germline at one junction end may stem from a read error. The V call is TRBV7-8, the J call TRBJ2-5; weak D call: TRBD1 (6 bases). Germline-derived CDR1 and CDR2 are SGHVS and FQNEAQ. This CDR3 comprises 15 residues. CDR3 in amino acids: CAAGLGTRDHETQYF. CDR3 in DNA: TGTGCCGCGGGCCTAGGGACACGGGACCACGAGACCCAGTACTTC.

This clonotype was observed a handful of times. This rearrangement joins TRBV7-2 to TRBJ2-1, with 8 nucleotides matching TRBD2. In germline, CDR1 is SGHTA, CDR2 FQGNSA. The CDR3 length is 15 residues. Trimming removed 5 bases from V and 5 bases from J; junction bases left unmatched: 8. CDR3 in DNA: TGTGCCAGCAGCCGCGGGGGGATCAACGACAATGAGCAGTTCTTC. Encoded protein: CASSRGGINDNEQFF.

Only a few counts were recorded for this clonotype. The chain has TRBV7-2 and TRBJ2-3; tentative D call: TRBD1 (5 bases). The CDR3 extends over 15 amino acids. V lost 3 bases and J lost 6, with 16 bases in between. CDR1 and CDR2 from the germline V gene are SGHTA and FQGNSA. The DNA for the CDR3 is TGTGCCAGCAGCTTCCTGGACCAACCAGGGGATACGCAGTATTTT. This gives the protein CASSFLDQPGDTQYF.

This clonotype has only one observation. At one end the junction does not follow the germline gene, possibly because of a read error. For the CDR3, the DNA is TGTGCCAGCAGCCCAGGAACCAAAGATACGCAGTATTTC. Amino acid sequence: CASSPGTKDTQYF. This chain uses TRBV7-3 with TRBJ2-3; D is unclear. Germline values: CDR1 SGHTA, CDR2 FQGTGA. The CDR3 extends over 13 amino acids.

Remarks on this clonotype: Since the CDR3 does not end with the conserved phenylalanine or tryptophan, this likely comes from a read error. This rearrangement joins TRBV7-9 to TRBJ2-5, with D hard to call. This CDR3 has 14 amino acids. Germline V gives CDR1 SEHNR, CDR2 FQNEAQ (reference sequence). V was shortened by 8 bases and J by 7 bases, with 20 bases between the two germline ends. CDR3 residues: CASGSAVWPATQYS. CDR3 bases: TGTGCCAGCGGCTCGGCAGTGTGGCCAGCGACCCAGTACTCC.

A few counts support this clonotype. This rearrangement joins TRBV7-8 to TRBJ2-5, with 9 bases aligning to TRBD2. The J call is in doubt because the DNA end fits TRBJ2-7 better. Per germline, CDR1 SGHVS and CDR2 FQNEAQ. The CDR3 consists of 14 residues. The CDR3 loop reads CASSMSGGNYEQYF. In DNA form, the CDR3 reads TGTGCCAGCAGCATGAGCGGGGGGAACTACGAGCAGTACTTC.

For this clonotype: The junction departs from the called germline gene at one end, perhaps through a read error. The chain is built from TRBV7-2 and TRBJ2-5; D might be TRBD2 (7 bases). Germline V gene sequence: CDR1 SGHTA, CDR2 FQGNSA. CDR3 size: 16 residues. The CDR3 is CASGGRGGRDQDTQYF. CDR3 in DNA: TGTGCCAGCGGGGGGCGCGGGGGCCGGGACCAAGACACCCAGTACTTC.

This clonotype showed up just a few times. DNA of the CDR3: TGTGCTAGTGGTTTGCCAGACAGCGCGGGCGGGATCCCTCACGAGCAGTACTTC. This translates into CASGLPDSAGGIPHEQYF. The V gene is TRBV12-5, the J gene TRBJ2-7, with D perhaps matching TRBD2 (6 bases). In germline, CDR1 is LGHNT, CDR2 FRNRAP. The V and J ends lost 2 bases and 5 bases respectively, with 25 bases between them. This CDR3 comprises 18 residues.

This clonotype was counted many times. The chain uses TRBV7-2 and TRBJ2-7; the match to TRBD2 covers 8 bases. Germline loops: CDR1 SGHTA, CDR2 FQGNSA. The V segment lost 2 bases and the J segment 3 bases; nucleotides outside the gene matches: 6. The CDR3 consists of 15 residues. The CDR3 bases are TGTGCCAGCAGCTTACTTCCGGGACTAGTCTACGAGCAGTACTTC. Its protein product is CASSLLPGLVYEQYF. Drawing the rest from reference TRBV7-2 and TRBJ2-7, the complete variable domain is GAGVSQSPSNKVTEKGKDVELRCDPISGHTALYWYRQSLGQGLEFLIYFQGNSAPDKSGLPSDRFSAERTGGSVSTLTIQRTQQEDSAVYLCASSLLPGLVYEQYFGPGTRLTVT.

The genes are TRBV6-2 or TRBV6-3 and TRBJ2-3; the match to TRBD1 covers 8 bases. V lost 5 bases, J lost 2 bases, and 3 bases stayed unmatched. This CDR3 is 14 amino acids long. Germline CDR1 is MNHEY and CDR2 is SVGEGT. The CDR3 DNA sequence: TGTGCCAGCAGTCCGGGACAGGACACAGATACGCAGTATTTT. Translated: CASSPGQDTDTQYF.

Concerning this clonotype itself: Lacking the conserved final phenylalanine or tryptophan, this CDR3 likely reflects a read error. No DNA is shown, since the ends of the CDR3 on it are uncertain; the CDR3 is the one TCRdb lists. V usage is TRBV6-5 and J usage is TRBJ2-5; the tabulated D call, TRBD1, remains unverified against the DNA. Including both end residues, the CDR3 is 17 amino acids long. In germline, CDR1 is MNHEY, CDR2 SVGAGI. CDR3 amino acids: CASSYSRGGAGQATRFS.

V gene TRBV7-8 combines with J gene TRBJ2-3; D may correspond to TRBD1 or TRBD2 (6 bases each). V was clipped by 5 bases and J by 9 bases, with 21 bases between them. The CDR3 is made up of 15 amino acids. Germline lookup yields CDR1 SGHVS and CDR2 FQNEAQ. The CDR3 DNA sequence: TGTGCCAGCAGCCGGGGGACGGGGGACAACGACACGCAGTATTTT. The encoded protein is CASSRGTGDNDTQYF.

Note on this clonotype: Its ends do not fully match the called genes, so a read error is possible. The genes are TRBV6-5 and TRBJ2-6; tentatively, D is TRBD2 (6 bases). The germline V gene encodes CDR1 MNHEY and CDR2 SVGAGI. The CDR3 spans 17 residues. The CDR3 reads CASSYSRGGAGQEAQTF. CDR3 nucleotides: TGTGCCAGCAGTTACTCGAGAGGCGGGGCGGGGCAAGAGGCCCAGACCTTC.

This clonotype appeared a few times. The genes are TRBV6-1 and TRBJ2-5; the D is unclear. V was clipped by 2 bases and J by 3 bases, with 10 bases between them. The CDR3 loop spans 14 amino acids. CDR1 and CDR2 (germline): MNHNS, SASEGT. The chain's CDR3 is CASSENSAKETQYF. The DNA for the CDR3 is TGTGCCAGCAGTGAAAACTCAGCCAAAGAGACCCAGTACTTC.

This clonotype was detected only once. The V and J genes are TRBV12-3 or TRBV12-4 and TRBJ2-5; TRBD1 matches at 7 bases. CDR3 length: 13 residues. V was pared by 2 bases and J by 5 bases, with 2 bases of the junction left unmatched. The CDR3 region has the DNA TGTGCCAGCAGTTTAAGGGGGCGGGAGACCCAGTACTTC. This gives the protein CASSLRGRETQYF.

The gene calls are TRBV6-5 and TRBJ1-5; 7 bases are a match to TRBD1. The ends lost 5 bases at V and 7 bases at J; junction bases unmatched: 5. The CDR3 has 13 residues. The V gene's germline CDR1 is MNHEY and CDR2 SVGAGI. CDR3 in DNA: TGTGCCAGCAGTAACAGGGGCGGGCAGCCCCAGCATTTT. Amino acid sequence: CASSNRGGQPQHF.

The chain is built from TRBV18 and TRBJ2-5, with TRBD2 matching over 12 bases. Germline V gene lookup returns CDR1 KGHSH and CDR2 LQKENI. V gave up 8 bases and J gave up 2 bases; unmatched junction bases: 6. The CDR3 totals 15 residues. The CDR3: CASRAGLAGQETQYF. CDR3 sequence (DNA): TGTGCCAGCCGAGCAGGACTAGCGGGACAAGAGACCCAGTACTTC.

This clonotype was counted many times. This may come from a read error, since a much larger clone is one base off. The chain joins TRBV11-3 to TRBJ2-4, with 8 bases lining up with TRBD2. Germline assignment: CDR1 SGHNT and CDR2 YENEEA. The trim removed 3 bases at V and 13 bases at J, leaving 11 bases unmatched. This CDR3 is 14 amino acids long. CDR3 protein: CASSFESGRFEQYF. The CDR3, as DNA: TGTGCCAGCAGCTTTGAAAGCGGGAGATTTGAGCAGTACTTC.

In its sample, this clonotype is medium-sized (0.01 to 0.1%). The J gene is TRBJ2-3, the V gene TRBV7-2; maybe TRBD2 (7 bases). The CDR3 is 16 residues long. CDR1 and CDR2 from the germline V gene are SGHTA and FQGNSA. With 5 bases removed from V and 3 bases from J, the gap between germline ends came to 18 bases. As DNA, the CDR3 is TGTGCCAGCAGCCCACAGGGAGGGAGAGGGACAGATACGCAGTATTTT. Encoded protein: CASSPQGGRGTDTQYF. The complete variable domain, with remaining parts taken from reference TRBV7-2 and TRBJ2-3, reads GAGVSQSPSNKVTEKGKDVELRCDPISGHTALYWYRQSLGQGLEFLIYFQGNSAPDKSGLPSDRFSAERTGGSVSTLTIQRTQQEDSAVYLCASSPQGGRGTDTQYFGPGTRLTVL.

A word on this clonotype: One junction end does not reproduce the germline sequence, and a read error may be involved. The rearrangement uses TRBV7-2 and TRBJ2-5, with a tentative D call TRBD1 (7 bases). The CDR3 has 15 amino acids. Germline CDR1 is SGHTA and CDR2 is FQGNSA. CDR3 region: CASSQGGSDQKTQYF. CDR3 bases: TGTGCCAGCAGCCAGGGGGGCAGTGACCAAAAGACCCAGTACTTC. Complete variable domain (other parts from reference TRBV7-2 and TRBJ2-5): GAGVSQSPSNKVTEKGKDVELRCDPISGHTALYWYRQSLGQGLEFLIYFQGNSAPDKSGLPSDRFSAERTGGSVSTLTIQRTQQEDSAVYLCASSQGGSDQKTQYFGPGTRLLVL.

This clonotype appeared many times. V gene TRBV12-3 or TRBV12-4 combines with J gene TRBJ1-1, with a tentative D call TRBD1 (6 bases). CDR3 size: 15 residues. Trimming took off 0 bases at V and 13 bases at J, with 21 bases between the two ends. The CDR3 DNA follows: TGTGCCAGCAGTTTAGCAACAGGGAATGCCCTATCTGTTTTCTTT. Encoded protein: CASSLATGNALSVFF.

The chain links TRBV19 to TRBJ2-1; 11 nucleotides align to TRBD2. Germline CDR1 and CDR2: LNHDA and SQIVND (reference sequence). This CDR3 has 18 residues. V was clipped by 5 bases and J by 12 bases; unmatched bases: 21. The CDR3 sequence is CASSPRLAGLRLVLVQFF. CDR3 nucleotides: TGTGCCAGTAGTCCGAGACTAGCGGGGCTTAGGTTGGTATTGGTGCAGTTCTTC.

The CDR3 DNA reads as TGTGCCAGCAGCTTATGGGGGGAGAGGAGCAATGAGCAGTACTTC. It specifies CASSLWGERSNEQYF. The chain joins TRBV7-3 to TRBJ2-4; D is possibly TRBD2 (6 bases). CDR3 length equals 15 residues. The germline V gene encodes CDR1 SGHTA and CDR2 FQGTGA. Trimming left V 2 bases short and J 13 bases short, with 21 bases between.

Concerning this clonotype itself: A junction boundary mismatches the germline segment, possibly from a read error. V usage is TRBV10-3 and J usage is TRBJ2-2; 9 nucleotides align to TRBD1. This CDR3 contains 15 residues. Germline-derived CDR1 and CDR2 are ENHRY and SYGVKD. CDR3 in amino acids: CAMRIGQGSTGALFF. The CDR3, as DNA: TGTGCCATGAGAATCGGACAGGGGAGCACCGGGGCGCTGTTTTTT.